This note documents a single T cell receptor beta chain sequence. V was pared by 3 bases and J by 4 bases, with 10 bases between. Germline V CDR1 and CDR2: ENHRY, SYGVKD. This CDR3 is 13 amino acids long. The data derive from a study of CD8+ T cells in alopecia areata. Extraction of RNA preceded its reverse transcription into cDNA, which served as the sequencing template. Data came from immunoSEQ multiplex PCR; TCRdb stores just in-frame clones and leaves some out. This table has around 140,000 clones, approximately 49% appearing once. This chain connects TRBV10-3 to TRBJ2-7; possible D gene TRBD2, 6 bases. The receptor's source is a human donor with alopecia areata. The starting material was CD4+ T cells sorted from blood, obtained at week 0. CDR3 amino acids: CAISERERYEQYF. The CDR3 region has the DNA TGTGCCATCAGTGAACGGGAGAGGTACGAGCAGTACTTC.